The 9 T cell receptor beta chains given below trace back to one sample, sequenced in a study of T-cell reconstitution after alpha-beta-depleted transplantation in children. The TCRbeta library was prepared with unique molecular identifiers. TCRdb re-analysed the PCR reads in MiXCR, keeping a single row per CDR3 protein. The repertoire consists of approximately 230,000 distinct CDR3 sequences, with 20% to 30% occurring once and the leading ten covering around 4.8%. The sequencing here drew on PBMCs, mostly from graft donor cells, taken 360 days after TCRalphabeta/CD19-depleted stem cell transplant. The receptors originated from a female patient between 2 and 15 years old who had a stem cell transplant for congenital amegakaryocytic thrombocytopenia, so the T cells may come from the graft donor.

The V gene is TRBV29-1, the J gene TRBJ1-1, with 7 bases that match TRBD1. Germline-derived CDR1 and CDR2 are SQVTM and ANQGSEA. V shed 6 bases and J 1 base; nucleotides not matched to a gene: 11. The CDR3 runs to 15 residues. CDR3 region: CSVPGGQVQNTEAFF. CDR3 bases: TGCAGCGTCCCCGGAGGACAGGTTCAGAACACTGAAGCTTTCTTT. The variable domain in full, with the rest retrieved from reference TRBV29-1 and TRBJ1-1, is SAVISQKPSRDICQRGTSLTIQCQVDSQVTMMFWYRQQPGQSLTLIATANQGSEATYESGFVIDKFPISRPNLTFSTLTVSNMSPEDSSIYLCSVPGGQVQNTEAFFGQGTRLTVV.

The V and J genes are TRBV9 and TRBJ2-2, with a weak D call TRBD2 (5 bases). This CDR3 region has 14 residues. Germline lookup yields CDR1 SGDLS and CDR2 YYNGEE. The V and J ends lost 3 bases and 5 bases respectively, with 11 bases between them. CDR3 coding DNA: TGTGCCAGCAGCGGGAAGCGAGGGACCGGGGAGCTGTTTTTT. Its protein is CASSGKRGTGELFF.

V and J are TRBV2 and TRBJ2-7; no reliable D call. The CDR3 extends over 13 amino acids. Germline V gene data show CDR1 as SNHLY and CDR2 as FYNNEI. Trimming took off 6 bases at V and 2 bases at J, with 11 bases between the two ends. The CDR3 region has the DNA TGTGCCAGCAGCCGCCCTCGCCCCTACGAGCAGTACTTC. It yields the protein CASSRPRPYEQYF. Looking up the rest from reference TRBV2 and TRBJ2-7 gives the full variable domain: EPEVTQTPSHQVTQMGQEVILRCVPISNHLYFYWYRQILGQKVEFLVSFYNNEISEKSEIFDDQFSVERPDGSNFTLKIRSTKLEDSAMYFCASSRPRPYEQYFGPGTRLTVT.

The V and J genes are TRBV12-3 or TRBV12-4 and TRBJ1-3, with D uncertain. This CDR3 is 12 amino acids long. V lost 8 bases and J 1 base, leaving 6 bases between the germline ends. CDR3 nucleotides: TGTGCCAGCGCGTCTTCTGGAAACACCATATATTTT. Translating it yields CASASSGNTIYF.

The chain is built from TRBV12-3 or TRBV12-4 and TRBJ1-5; 10 nucleotides line up with TRBD1. The CDR3 is made up of 12 amino acids. Germline trimming cut 6 bases from V and 7 bases from J; bases unmatched to any gene: 0. CDR3 nucleotides: TGTGCCAGCAGGGGACAGGGGCAGCCCCAGCATTTT. As protein: CASRGQGQPQHF.

This clonotype appeared a few times. The V and J genes are TRBV6-5 and TRBJ1-2, with D possibly TRBD1 on 5 matching bases. CDR1 and CDR2 from the germline V gene are MNHEY and SVGAGI. Between the trimmed V and J ends, which lost 2 bases and 8 bases, there was a span of 12 bases. This CDR3 has 13 residues. This CDR3 is CASSYNFWDGYTF. The CDR3 region has the DNA TGTGCCAGCAGTTACAATTTTTGGGACGGCTACACCTTC.

The chain uses TRBV28 and TRBJ1-5, with 9 bases lining up with TRBD1. The CDR3 is 17 residues long. With 6 bases clipped from V and 0 bases from J, the junction kept 9 bases outside the gene matches. Germline CDR1 is MDHEN and CDR2 is SYDVKM. CDR3 nucleotide sequence: TGTGCCAGCAGCCCGGGACAGGGTGACAATAGCAATCAGCCCCAGCATTTT. Its protein is CASSPGQGDNSNQPQHF.

This clonotype was observed once. The chain employs TRBV28 and TRBJ2-2; 7 nucleotides line up with TRBD2. Germline V lookup: CDR1 MDHEN, CDR2 SYDVKM. The CDR3 is 15 amino acids. V lost 5 bases to trimming and J lost 7 bases; unmatched junction nucleotides: 10. CDR3 nucleotide sequence: TGTGCCAGCAGTGAACGGGAGGCCATTGACGGGGAGCTGTTTTTT. It encodes CASSEREAIDGELFF.

V gene TRBV2 combines with J gene TRBJ2-7; no clear D gene. Germline CDR1 reads SNHLY; CDR2 reads FYNNEI. CDR3 length equals 12 residues. Trimming took 8 bases from V and 6 from J, leaving 14 bases between them. This chain's CDR3 is CASWSQWAEQYF. The CDR3 DNA follows: TGTGCCAGCTGGTCCCAGTGGGCCGAGCAGTACTTC. The variable domain in full, completed from reference TRBV2 and TRBJ2-7, reads EPEVTQTPSHQVTQMGQEVILRCVPISNHLYFYWYRQILGQKVEFLVSFYNNEISEKSEIFDDQFSVERPDGSNFTLKIRSTKLEDSAMYFCASWSQWAEQYFGPGTRLTVT.